The 25 T cell receptor beta chains below come from one sample, sequenced in a study of OX40 agonist ivuxolimab in advanced cancers. The protocol was immunoSEQ multiplex PCR, while the TCRdb copy is restricted to in-frame clones and leaves out a portion. The repertoire consists of over 40,000 clones, with 65% to 85% occurring once and the leading ten covering around 5.1%. Sequencing was performed on CD4+ or CD8+ T cells sorted from blood, taken in a trial of the OX40 agonist ivuxolimab. All receptors derive from an adult with an advanced solid tumor such as melanoma, head and neck, liver or kidney cancer.

This rearrangement joins TRBV18 to TRBJ1-1; D is possibly TRBD1 (6 bases). This CDR3 is built from 16 residues. V shed 1 base and J shed 2 bases, with 14 bases lying between them. Germline V gene lookup returns CDR1 KGHSH and CDR2 LQKENI. The CDR3 DNA reads TGTGCCAGCTCACCACTTATCACAGGGCTTAACACTGAAGCTTTCTTT. Encoded protein: CASSPLITGLNTEAFF.

This rearrangement joins TRBV10-1 to TRBJ2-7; D is uncertain. CDR1 is WNHNN, CDR2 SYGVQD, per germline (reference sequence). V lost 5 bases, J lost 1 base, and 9 bases lay in between. This CDR3 comprises 13 residues. Here the CDR3 reads CASSPGKSYEQYF. The CDR3 nucleotides read TGCGCCAGCAGTCCCGGAAAGTCCTACGAGCAGTACTTC.

The chain carries TRBV5-4 and TRBJ2-7; the D call may be TRBD1 or TRBD2 (6 bases each). V was pared by 0 bases and J by 3 bases, with 13 bases between. CDR1 and CDR2 from the germline V gene are SGHNT and YYREEE (reference sequence). CDR3 size: 15 residues. CDR3: CASSLAGGHNYEQYF. The CDR3 bases are TGTGCCAGCAGCTTGGCTGGGGGGCACAACTACGAGCAGTACTTC.

The chain joins TRBV5-6 to TRBJ2-3; 14 nucleotides line up with TRBD2. V lost 4 bases, J lost 1 base, and 8 bases stayed unmatched. This CDR3 is 18 amino acids long. Per germline, CDR1 SGHDT and CDR2 YYEEEE. CDR3 coding DNA: TGTGCCAGCAGCCGGAGGACTAGCGGGAGGCAAGGCACAGATACGCAGTATTTT. Amino acids: CASSRRTSGRQGTDTQYF.

The V gene is TRBV10-3, the J gene TRBJ2-7; 8 bases are a match to TRBD2. Germline V gene lookup returns CDR1 ENHRY and CDR2 SYGVKD. J was trimmed by 11 bases and V by 0 bases; bases with no gene match: 9. The CDR3 sequence is 14 residues long. CDR3: CAISESVGKLAEYF. The CDR3 DNA sequence: TGTGCCATCAGTGAGTCTGTAGGGAAACTAGCGGAGTACTTC.

The chain's CDR3 is CATGLAEKQFF. The CDR3 nucleotides read TGTGCCACAGGACTAGCGGAGAAGCAGTTCTTC. The chain employs TRBV10-3 and TRBJ2-1; 10 nucleotides align to TRBD2. Germline V gives CDR1 ENHRY, CDR2 SYGVKD. The CDR3 runs to 11 residues. Losses at the gene ends were 10 bases for V and 11 bases for J; bases not matched to a gene: 5.

Relative to its sample, this clone is medium-sized. Additional DNA sequences in this sample encode the identical CDR3. The V gene is TRBV28, the J gene TRBJ2-5; 7 positions agree with TRBD2. The CDR3 loop spans 16 amino acids. V lost 6 bases, J lost 1 base, and 11 bases stayed unmatched. CDR1 and CDR2 (germline): MDHEN, SYDVKM. This CDR3 is CASSPHSGWSQETQYF. CDR3 nucleotides: TGTGCCAGCAGCCCCCATAGCGGGTGGAGCCAAGAGACCCAGTACTTC.

The chain joins TRBV27 to TRBJ1-1; D perhaps matches TRBD1 (5 bases). V lost 1 base to trimming and J lost 0 bases, with 6 bases between them. This CDR3 is built from 14 residues. The germline gives CDR1 MNHEY, CDR2 SMNVEV (reference sequence). The CDR3, as DNA: TGTGCCAGCAGTTTATGGGGGATGAACACTGAAGCTTTCTTT. Its translation is CASSLWGMNTEAFF.

Written as DNA, the CDR3 is TGTGCCAGTAGACTGACAGCGAACACCGGGGAGCTGTTTTTT. Translated: CASRLTANTGELFF. This chain links TRBV19 with TRBJ2-2, with D perhaps matching TRBD1 (5 bases). Trimming shortened V by 6 bases and J by 0 bases, and 8 bases separated the two germline ends. The CDR3 runs 14 residues. The germline V gene encodes CDR1 LNHDA and CDR2 SQIVND (reference sequence). Full variable domain (remainder filled in from reference TRBV19 and TRBJ2-2): DGGITQSPKYLFRKEGQNVTLSCEQNLNHDAMYWYRQDPGQGLRLIYYSQIVNDFQKGDIAEGYSVSREKKESFPLTVTSAQKNPTAFYLCASRLTANTGELFFGEGSRLTVL.

This chain joins TRBV2 and TRBJ2-5; 8 nucleotides line up with TRBD2. The germline V gene has CDR1 SNHLY and CDR2 FYNNEI. The junction had 6 bases not matched to a gene; V was cut back by 7 bases and J by 5 bases. CDR3 size: 13 residues. The chain's CDR3 is CASTLAGWETQYF. CDR3 sequence (DNA): TGTGCCAGCACCTTAGCGGGATGGGAGACCCAGTACTTC. The variable domain in full, completed from reference TRBV2 and TRBJ2-5, reads EPEVTQTPSHQVTQMGQEVILRCVPISNHLYFYWYRQILGQKVEFLVSFYNNEISEKSEIFDDQFSVERPDGSNFTLKIRSTKLEDSAMYFCASTLAGWETQYFGPGTRLLVL.

The chain couples TRBV5-4 to TRBJ2-3; TRBD1 is a possible D gene (6 bases). The CDR3 covers 12 residues. The V and J ends lost 0 bases and 9 bases respectively, with 8 bases between them. CDR1 is SGHNT and CDR2 is YYREEE in the germline V gene (reference sequence). The CDR3 nucleotides read TGTGCCAGCAGCTTGGGACAGGAGACGCAGTATTTT. This encodes CASSLGQETQYF.

V usage is TRBV5-1 and J usage is TRBJ1-1; 9 bases agree with TRBD1. CDR1 and CDR2 from the germline V gene are SGHRS and YFSETQ. The CDR3 spans 15 residues. Trimming took 0 bases from V and 5 from J; bases not matched to a gene: 5. CDR3 residues: CASSLGDRGITEAFF. In DNA form, the CDR3 reads TGCGCCAGCAGCTTGGGAGACAGGGGGATAACTGAAGCTTTCTTT.

V is TRBV28 and J is TRBJ1-6; maybe TRBD1 (5 bases). The germline V gene has CDR1 MDHEN and CDR2 SYDVKM. Trimming left V 2 bases short and J 9 bases short, with 17 bases between. The CDR3 is 16 residues long. The CDR3 here is CASSLRLGASRSPLHF. CDR3 nucleotide sequence: TGTGCCAGCAGTTTACGGCTTGGGGCATCACGTTCACCCCTCCACTTT.

The chain uses TRBV28 and TRBJ1-1; no clear D. Germline V gives CDR1 MDHEN, CDR2 SYDVKM. CDR3 length equals 11 residues. With 5 bases removed from V and 5 bases from J, the gap between germline ends came to 6 bases. The DNA of the CDR3 is TGTGCCAGCAGTCTCGGAACTGAAGCTTTCTTT. It is translated as CASSLGTEAFF.

Remarks on this clone: Compared with germline, one end of the junction differs, possibly owing to a read error. This chain uses TRBV6-5 with TRBJ1-2, with unresolved D. The CDR3 is 13 residues long. Germline CDR1 is MNHEY and CDR2 is SVGAGI. The CDR3 reads CASSYGRNSGYTF. In nucleotides, the CDR3 is TGTGCCAGCAGTTACGGACGCAACTCTGGCTACACCTTC.

The chain carries TRBV7-9 and TRBJ1-1, with D uncertain. Germline V lookup: CDR1 SEHNR, CDR2 FQNEAQ (reference sequence). The CDR3 is made up of 13 amino acids. V was clipped by 1 base and J by 0 bases, with 3 bases between them. The CDR3 loop is CASSLVLNTEAFF. The CDR3 DNA reads TGTGCCAGCAGCTTAGTCCTGAACACTGAAGCTTTCTTT.

The sample holds one count of this clone. The chain combines TRBV11-2 with TRBJ2-7; D gene unclear. Trimming removed 1 base at V and 7 bases at J, with 8 bases between. This CDR3 is built from 12 residues. Germline assignment: CDR1 SGHAT and CDR2 FQNNGV. This CDR3 reads CASSLVLFEQYF. Here the CDR3 DNA reads TGTGCCAGCAGCTTAGTTCTTTTTGAGCAGTACTTC.

The chain carries TRBV10-2 and TRBJ1-1; 8 positions match TRBD1. From germline, CDR1 is WSHSY and CDR2 SAAADI. Trimming at V came to 4 bases and at J to 4 bases, leaving 5 bases not matched to a gene. The CDR3 spans 14 residues. CDR3 DNA sequence: TGCGCCAGCAGTGTCAGCACAGGGGGCACTGAAGCTTTCTTT. Encoded protein: CASSVSTGGTEAFF.

The rearrangement uses TRBV25-1 and TRBJ1-6, with D perhaps matching TRBD1 (5 bases). V was cut by 2 bases and J by 9 bases, with 11 bases left in between. The germline V gene encodes CDR1 MGHDK and CDR2 SYGVNS. CDR3 length equals 14 residues. The DNA of the CDR3 is TGTGCCAGCAGTGAAAAGGCAGGGCCTTCACCCCTCCACTTT. Protein product: CASSEKAGPSPLHF.

The chain uses TRBV6-5 and TRBJ1-4; 7 bases match TRBD1. This CDR3 comprises 12 residues. The germline CDR1 and CDR2 sequences are MNHEY and SVGAGI. V was pared by 10 bases and J by 4 bases, with 3 bases of the junction left unmatched. Written as DNA, the CDR3 is TGTGCCACCACAGGGGATAATGAAAAACTGTTTTTT. Residues: CATTGDNEKLFF.

This clone was detected only a few times. V is TRBV5-4 and J is TRBJ2-5; tentative D call: TRBD2 (6 bases). The ends were cut back, 4 bases at V and 5 bases at J, with 18 bases in the middle. Germline CDR1 SGHNT, CDR2 YYREEE (reference sequence). The CDR3 covers 15 residues. The DNA of the CDR3 is TGTGCCAGCAGCGGAGGAGGGAGCTCGGGGGAGACCCAGTACTTC. Amino acids: CASSGGGSSGETQYF. Full variable domain (missing parts from reference TRBV5-4 and TRBJ2-5): ETGVTQSPTHLIKTRGQQVTLRCSSQSGHNTVSWYQQALGQGPQFIFQYYREEENGRGNFPPRFSGLQFPNYSSELNVNALELDDSALYLCASSGGGSSGETQYFGPGTRLLVL.

The gene calls are TRBV6-5 and TRBJ2-7; the D call may be TRBD1 or TRBD2 (5 bases each). The CDR3 consists of 13 residues. Per the germline V gene, CDR1 is MNHEY and CDR2 is SVGAGI. Deletions cut 6 bases from V and 3 bases from J, with 12 bases between. The CDR3 here is CASSRDHLYEQYF. DNA for the CDR3: TGTGCCAGCAGCCGGGACCACCTCTACGAGCAGTACTTC.

The chain has TRBV7-3 and TRBJ2-3; 8 bases are shared with TRBD2. Germline-derived CDR1 and CDR2 are SGHTA and FQGTGA. This CDR3 comprises 16 residues. With V trimmed by 2 bases and J by 1 base, 5 bases remained unmatched. The CDR3 nucleotides read TGTGCCAGCAGCTTAGTCGGGGGGGACCGCACAGATACGCAGTATTTT. The encoded protein is CASSLVGGDRTDTQYF.

The genes are TRBV7-9 and TRBJ1-2, with TRBD1 matching 8 bases. The germline V gene has CDR1 SEHNR and CDR2 FQNEAQ (reference sequence). The CDR3 loop spans 13 amino acids. The V gene end was trimmed by 6 bases and the J gene end by 5 bases; junction bases not matched to a gene: 5. CDR3 residues: CASSLGQVYGYTF. The CDR3 DNA follows: TGTGCCAGCAGTTTGGGACAGGTATATGGCTACACCTTC.

The chain employs TRBV6-6 and TRBJ2-7, with 7 positions matching TRBD1. V gave up 4 bases and J gave up 4 bases; unmatched junction bases: 7. Per germline, CDR1 MNHNY and CDR2 SVGAGI (reference sequence). This CDR3 has 14 residues. The CDR3 region has the DNA TGTGCCAGCAGTTTCACAGGGGCCCGGTACGAGCAGTACTTC. Its translation is CASSFTGARYEQYF.